These 23 T cell receptor beta chains were sequenced from one sample in a study of Graves' ophthalmopathy and Graves' hyperthyroidism. Amplified material comprised TCR beta CDR3 regions derived from RNA transcripts. Second-round multiplex PCR came after a first-round RT-PCR that employed HTBI primers. TCRdb reanalysed the multiplex PCR reads using MiXCR and keeps one entry per CDR3 protein. The sample shows about 220,000 distinct CDR3 sequences, around a fifth of them seen only once. The specimen was peripheral blood. The receptors originated from a woman between 50 and 59 years old with Graves' ophthalmopathy.

There are many counts of this clonotype. The rearrangement links TRBV11-3 to TRBJ1-2; D is perhaps TRBD1 (5 bases). Trimming stripped 5 bases from V and 4 bases from J, with 11 bases between. This CDR3 region has 13 residues. Germline-derived CDR1 and CDR2 are SGHNT and YENEEA. CDR3 sequence reads: CASSTGGGYGYTF. The CDR3 bases are TGTGCCAGCAGCACCGGGGGGGGCTATGGCTACACCTTC.

The table lists this clonotype with a few counts. Being one base from a much bigger clone, this may be a read error. The rearrangement joins TRBV6-2 or TRBV6-3 to TRBJ2-7; weak D call: TRBD2 (5 bases). The CDR3 contains 14 residues. Germline CDR1 MNHEY, CDR2 SVGEGT. The germline V and J ends were trimmed by 8 bases and 3 bases, with 17 bases remaining between them. The CDR3 DNA reads TGTGCCAGCCCAGCTCGAGGGCTTTACTACGAGCAGTACTTC. Translating gives CASPARGLYYEQYF.

This clonotype was seen repeatedly, ten times or more. The rearrangement uses TRBV6-4 and TRBJ2-6, with 7 bases aligning to TRBD1. Germline assignment: CDR1 MRHNA and CDR2 SNTAGT. Trimming removed 2 bases from V and 2 bases from J; junction bases left unmatched: 3. The CDR3 has 16 amino acids. The CDR3 nucleotides read TGTGCCAGCAGTGACAGGGGGCGGACTGGGGCCAACGTCCTGACTTTC. This gives the protein CASSDRGRTGANVLTF.

This clonotype has at least ten counts. The V gene is TRBV20-1, the J gene TRBJ1-1; 7 bases agree with TRBD1. The trim removed 3 bases at V and 6 bases at J, leaving 16 bases unmatched. Germline values: CDR1 DFQATT, CDR2 SNEGSKA (reference sequence). The CDR3 totals 16 residues. CDR3 in DNA: TGCAGTGCTAGGGTGAAGGCAGGGGGATTTCGGGCTGAAGCTTTCTTT. Encoded protein: CSARVKAGGFRAEAFF.

This clonotype was seen repeatedly, ten times or more. The chain recombines TRBV9 with TRBJ2-3; tentatively, D is TRBD1 or TRBD2 (5 bases each). The V end lost 4 bases, the J end lost 1 base, and 16 bases lay between the germline ends. There are 16 residues in the CDR3. Germline V gene lookup returns CDR1 SGDLS and CDR2 YYNGEE. The CDR3 loop is CASSLREGRGTDTQYF. CDR3 bases: TGTGCCAGCAGCCTCAGAGAGGGGCGGGGCACAGATACGCAGTATTTT.

The gene calls are TRBV27 and TRBJ2-7; TRBD2 agrees at 7 bases. CDR3 length equals 15 residues. Germline lookup yields CDR1 MNHEY and CDR2 SMNVEV (reference sequence). The trim removed 5 bases at V and 0 bases at J, leaving 7 bases unmatched. The CDR3 loop is CASSRRGESSYEQYF. CDR3 sequence (DNA): TGTGCCAGCAGTAGACGGGGGGAGAGCTCCTACGAGCAGTACTTC.

This rearrangement joins TRBV20-1 to TRBJ1-2; TRBD1 might be the D (5 bases). The CDR3 runs 14 residues. The germline V gene encodes CDR1 DFQATT and CDR2 SNEGSKA (reference sequence). Trimming shortened V by 6 bases and J by 1 base, and 15 bases separated the two germline ends. The CDR3 reads CSAIGDRLNYGYTF. Written as DNA, the CDR3 is TGCAGTGCCATCGGGGACCGACTTAACTATGGCTACACCTTC.

This clonotype was seen at least ten times. The rearrangement uses TRBV6-2 or TRBV6-3 and TRBJ2-5, with 10 bases identical to TRBD1. The CDR3 spans 18 residues. CDR1 and CDR2 from the germline V gene are MNHEY and SVGEGT. With 5 bases clipped from V and 4 bases from J, the junction kept 16 bases outside the gene matches. CDR3 sequence reads: CASSLTGTGASLRETQYF. CDR3 bases: TGTGCCAGCAGTCTAACCGGGACAGGGGCCTCTCTTCGAGAGACCCAGTACTTC.

V gene TRBV6-1 combines with J gene TRBJ2-2, with 8 bases fitting TRBD1. The CDR3 is 15 residues long. Germline-derived CDR1 and CDR2 are MNHNS and SASEGT. Unmatched junction bases numbered 6, after V lost 5 bases and J lost 4 bases. The CDR3 DNA sequence: TGTGCCAGCAGTCAGGGACAGGCAATCACCGGGGAGCTGTTTTTT. Encoded protein: CASSQGQAITGELFF.

This clonotype was found many times. The chain joins TRBV12-3 or TRBV12-4 to TRBJ1-5; TRBD1 might be the D (6 bases). V was cut by 4 bases and J by 6 bases, with 10 bases left in between. This CDR3 has 13 amino acids. Here the CDR3 DNA reads TGTGCCAGCAGTTCAGGGGAATCTCAGCCCCAGCATTTT. Translated: CASSSGESQPQHF.

The rearrangement uses TRBV7-2 and TRBJ2-5; 9 nucleotides agree with TRBD2. This CDR3 has 14 residues. Unmatched junction bases numbered 10, after V lost 5 bases and J lost 9 bases. Germline V lookup: CDR1 SGHTA, CDR2 FQGNSA. CDR3 in DNA: TGTGCCAGCAGCCCGGGACTAGCCTCCAACTCCCAGTACTTC. Amino acids: CASSPGLASNSQYF. The entire variable domain, with the rest obtained from reference TRBV7-2 and TRBJ2-5, is as follows: GAGVSQSPSNKVTEKGKDVELRCDPISGHTALYWYRQSLGQGLEFLIYFQGNSAPDKSGLPSDRFSAERTGGSVSTLTIQRTQQEDSAVYLCASSPGLASNSQYFGPGTRLLVL.

The chain combines TRBV19 with TRBJ1-1; 9 bases fit TRBD1. V gave up 7 bases and J gave up 11 bases; unmatched junction bases: 11. CDR1 LNHDA and CDR2 SQIVND come from the germline V gene (reference sequence). This CDR3 is 13 amino acids long. The CDR3 nucleotides read TGTGCCAGTATTCTCCCGGGACAGGGTTGGGCTTTCTTT. This encodes CASILPGQGWAFF. The variable domain in full, completed from reference TRBV19 and TRBJ1-1, reads DGGITQSPKYLFRKEGQNVTLSCEQNLNHDAMYWYRQDPGQGLRLIYYSQIVNDFQKGDIAEGYSVSREKKESFPLTVTSAQKNPTAFYLCASILPGQGWAFFGQGTRLTVV.

In its sample, this clonotype was seen many times. The chain carries TRBV7-8 and TRBJ2-7; 15 bases fit TRBD2. V dropped 2 bases and J dropped 6; count of bases not matched to a gene: 2. Germline assignment: CDR1 SGHVS and CDR2 FQNEAQ. The CDR3 has 15 residues. CDR3 sequence (DNA): TGTGCCAGCAGCTTATTGGGACTAGCGGGAGGCGAGCAGTACTTC. This gives the protein CASSLLGLAGGEQYF.

Many counts were recorded for this clonotype. This chain connects TRBV6-5 to TRBJ2-7; D is ambiguous. Trimming stripped 2 bases from V and 4 bases from J, with 6 bases between. The CDR3 is 12 residues long. Germline lookup yields CDR1 MNHEY and CDR2 SVGAGI. In DNA, the CDR3 is TGTGCCAGCAGTTACACCACTTACGAGCAGTACTTC. Protein: CASSYTTYEQYF.

This clonotype was counted many times. The gene calls are TRBV12-3 or TRBV12-4 and TRBJ2-7; D is possibly TRBD2 (6 bases). The length of the CDR3 is 15 residues. Trimming pared 5 bases from V and 3 bases from J, leaving 17 bases between. CDR3 in amino acids: CASSRRVAVSYEQYF. CDR3 nucleotide sequence: TGTGCCAGCAGTCGGAGAGTAGCGGTGAGCTACGAGCAGTACTTC.

CDR3 coding DNA: TGTGCCAGCGGGACAGTCGCCAAAAACATTCAGTACTTC. This codes for CASGTVAKNIQYF. This sequence joins TRBV6-1 and TRBJ2-4, with 7 bases lining up with TRBD1. This CDR3 is 13 amino acids long. Looked up from germline, CDR1 is MNHNS and CDR2 is SASEGT. Germline trimming cut 8 bases from V and 1 base from J; bases unmatched to any gene: 2.

This clonotype was detected only a few times. This sequence joins TRBV6-2 or TRBV6-3 and TRBJ2-7; TRBD1 might be the D (5 bases). The CDR3 consists of 13 residues. V lost 0 bases, J lost 6 bases, and 9 bases lay in between. Germline V CDR1 and CDR2: MNHEY, SVGEGT. CDR3 DNA: TGTGCCAGCAGTTACTCCGATGGGGCCGAGCAGTACTTC. It codes for CASSYSDGAEQYF.

This clonotype was seen at least ten times. The chain recombines TRBV3-1 with TRBJ1-1; possible D gene TRBD1, 6 bases. From germline, CDR1 is LGHDT and CDR2 YNNKEL (reference sequence). The CDR3 is 16 residues long. V lost 0 bases and J 4 bases, leaving 15 bases between the germline ends. In DNA form, the CDR3 reads TGTGCCAGCAGCCAAGACCCCCGGGGGGCGGGCACTGAAGCTTTCTTT. Protein: CASSQDPRGAGTEAFF. The whole variable domain, remainder taken from reference TRBV3-1 and TRBJ1-1, is DTAVSQTPKYLVTQMGNDKSIKCEQNLGHDTMYWYKQDSKKFLKIMFSYNNKELIINETVPNRFSPKSPDKAHLNLHINSLELGDSAVYFCASSQDPRGAGTEAFFGQGTRLTVV.

As to this clonotype: A read error may be the cause here, since a much bigger clone is one base away. This rearrangement joins TRBV7-9 to TRBJ1-3; TRBD1 agrees at 7 bases. Germline loops: CDR1 SEHNR, CDR2 FQNEAQ (reference sequence). The length of the CDR3 is 15 residues. CDR3 nucleotide sequence: TGTGTCAGCAGCTCCGACAGGGTATTCGGAAACACCATATATTTT. Its protein product is CVSSSDRVFGNTIYF.

The chain recombines TRBV10-3 with TRBJ2-2; 9 nucleotides align to TRBD2. The CDR3 has 15 residues. Germline V CDR1 and CDR2: ENHRY, SYGVKD. Trimming took 2 bases from V and 6 from J; bases not matched to a gene: 4. The CDR3 sequence: CAISEGTSPPGELFF. CDR3 in DNA: TGTGCCATCAGTGAGGGGACTAGCCCCCCCGGGGAGCTGTTTTTT.

At least ten counts were recorded for this clonotype. J is TRBJ2-7 and V is TRBV5-1; TRBD2 matches at 11 bases. CDR3 length: 17 residues. Germline V gene sequence: CDR1 SGHRS, CDR2 YFSETQ. V gave up 0 bases and J gave up 1 base; unmatched junction bases: 6. Here the CDR3 DNA reads TGCGCCAGCAGCTTGGCAGGGACTAGCGGTACATCCTACGAGCAGTACTTC. This sequence encodes CASSLAGTSGTSYEQYF. Variable domain in full (rest from reference TRBV5-1 and TRBJ2-7): KAGVTQTPRYLIKTRGQQVTLSCSPISGHRSVSWYQQTPGQGLQFLFEYFSETQRNKGNFPGRFSGRQFSNSRSEMNVSTLELGDSALYLCASSLAGTSGTSYEQYFGPGTRLTVT.

This clonotype occurred many times. This chain connects TRBV19 to TRBJ2-5; D is perhaps TRBD1 or TRBD2 (5 bases each). This CDR3 spans 11 amino acids. V was pared by 3 bases and J by 12 bases, with 11 bases between. CDR1 is LNHDA and CDR2 is SQIVND in the germline V gene (reference sequence). CDR3 bases: TGTGCCAGTAGTATCGGGACGCAGGAGTACTTC. Translated, it gives CASSIGTQEYF.

This clonotype was seen many times. The chain links TRBV6-5 to TRBJ1-1; D is possibly TRBD1 (5 bases). V dropped 5 bases and J dropped 5 bases, with 15 bases sitting between them. CDR3 length equals 14 residues. Germline V CDR1 and CDR2: MNHEY, SVGAGI. CDR3 region: CASSTVGVGTEAFF. The CDR3 nucleotides are TGTGCCAGCAGTACCGTGGGGGTAGGAACTGAAGCTTTCTTT.